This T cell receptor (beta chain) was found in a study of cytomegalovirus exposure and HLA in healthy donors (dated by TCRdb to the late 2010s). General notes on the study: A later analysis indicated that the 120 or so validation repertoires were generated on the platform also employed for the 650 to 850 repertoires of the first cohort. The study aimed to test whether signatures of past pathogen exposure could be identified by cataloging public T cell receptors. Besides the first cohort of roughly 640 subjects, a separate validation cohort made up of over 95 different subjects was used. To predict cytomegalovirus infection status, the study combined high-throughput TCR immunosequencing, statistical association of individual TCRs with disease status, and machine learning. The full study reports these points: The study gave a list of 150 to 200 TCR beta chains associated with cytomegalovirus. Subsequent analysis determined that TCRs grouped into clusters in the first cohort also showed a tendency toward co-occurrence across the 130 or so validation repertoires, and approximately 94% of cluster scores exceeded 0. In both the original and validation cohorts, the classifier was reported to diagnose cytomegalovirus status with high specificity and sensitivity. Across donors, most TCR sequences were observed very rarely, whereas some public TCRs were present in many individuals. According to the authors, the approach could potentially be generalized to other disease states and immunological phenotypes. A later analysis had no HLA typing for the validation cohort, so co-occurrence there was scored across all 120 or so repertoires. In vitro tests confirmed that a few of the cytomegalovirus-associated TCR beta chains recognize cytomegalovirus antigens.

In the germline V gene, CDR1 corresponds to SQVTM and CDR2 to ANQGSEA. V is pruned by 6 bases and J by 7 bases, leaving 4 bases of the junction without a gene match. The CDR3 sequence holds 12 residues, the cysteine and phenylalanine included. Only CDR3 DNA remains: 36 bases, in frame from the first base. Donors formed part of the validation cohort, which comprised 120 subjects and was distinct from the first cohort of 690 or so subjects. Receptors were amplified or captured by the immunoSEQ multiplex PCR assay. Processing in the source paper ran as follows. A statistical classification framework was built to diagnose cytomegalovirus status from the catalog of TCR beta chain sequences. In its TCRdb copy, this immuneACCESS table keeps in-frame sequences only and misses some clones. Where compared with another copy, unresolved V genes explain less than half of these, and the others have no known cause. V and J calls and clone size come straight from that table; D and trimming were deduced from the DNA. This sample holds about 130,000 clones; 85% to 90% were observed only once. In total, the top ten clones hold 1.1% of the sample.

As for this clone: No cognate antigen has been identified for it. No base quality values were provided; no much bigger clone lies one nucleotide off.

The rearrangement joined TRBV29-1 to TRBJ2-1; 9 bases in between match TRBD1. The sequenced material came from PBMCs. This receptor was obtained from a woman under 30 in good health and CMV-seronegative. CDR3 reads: CSVRDRENEQFF. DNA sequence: TGCAGCGTCCGGGACAGGGAAAATGAGCAGTTCTTC.